Shown below are 8 T cell receptor beta chains from a single sample sequenced in a study of T cell repertoires in cytomegalovirus infection. In TCRdb, the reads were re-called with MiXCR into one record per CDR3 protein. The table has around 740,000 distinct CDR3 sequences, roughly 35% seen once; the top ten hold around 2.8%. The sequencing sample was made of PBMCs. All receptors come from a human donor in good health (CMV status not recorded). Some clones in this sample may be carry-over from other donors' samples.

This clonotype was seen many times. V and J are TRBV7-2 and TRBJ2-1; 11 nucleotides align to TRBD2. The CDR3 consists of 15 residues. The V and J ends lost 1 base and 9 bases, in that order; junction bases with no gene match: 5. The germline V gene has CDR1 SGHTA and CDR2 FQGNSA. The CDR3 DNA is TGTGCCAGCAGCTTAGTTCTAGCGGGAGGCACTGAGCAGTTCTTC. This encodes CASSLVLAGGTEQFF.

This chain links TRBV10-2 with TRBJ1-2; D not resolved. V lost 2 bases and J lost 3, with 7 bases in between. CDR1 and CDR2 from the germline V gene are WSHSY and SAAADI. The CDR3 sequence is 13 residues long. The CDR3 region is CASSEDGYYGYTF. The CDR3 coding sequence is TGCGCCAGCAGTGAGGACGGCTACTATGGCTACACCTTC.

V is TRBV12-3 or TRBV12-4 and J is TRBJ2-1; 11 bases line up with TRBD2. V lost 6 bases and J lost 3; bases outside the gene matches: 4. CDR3 length: 15 residues. The DNA for the CDR3 is TGTGCCAGCAGACGACTAGCGGGGCGCTACAATGAGCAGTTCTTC. As protein: CASRRLAGRYNEQFF.

V is TRBV11-2 and J is TRBJ2-1, with TRBD1 identical over 7 bases. Germline CDR1 SGHAT, CDR2 FQNNGV. The V gene end was trimmed by 5 bases and the J gene end by 0 bases; junction bases not matched to a gene: 4. The CDR3 length is 15 residues. As DNA, the CDR3 is TGTGCCAGCAGCGTCGACAGGGTCTCCTACAATGAGCAGTTCTTC. Its protein product is CASSVDRVSYNEQFF.

This clonotype was counted a few times. V is TRBV5-5 and J is TRBJ1-2; the match to TRBD1 covers 9 bases. Per the germline V gene, CDR1 is SGHKS and CDR2 is YYEKEE (reference sequence). The length of the CDR3 is 17 residues. V shed 0 bases and J 4 bases; nucleotides not matched to a gene: 10. The CDR3 sequence is CASSLDRGRPLSYGYTF. The CDR3 region has the DNA TGTGCCAGCAGCTTGGACAGGGGGCGACCATTATCCTATGGCTACACCTTC.

The chain employs TRBV6-8 and TRBJ2-7; 7 bases agree with TRBD2. The CDR3 totals 13 residues. CDR1 MNHGY and CDR2 SAAAGT come from the germline V gene. V lost 7 bases, J lost 2 bases, and 5 bases stayed unmatched. The CDR3 DNA sequence: TGTGCCAGCAATGCGGGGGTTACCTACGAGCAGTACTTC. It encodes CASNAGVTYEQYF.

The chain joins TRBV4-1 to TRBJ1-1, with D perhaps TRBD1 (5 bases). Germline lookup yields CDR1 MGHRA and CDR2 YSYEKL. V dropped 2 bases and J dropped 4 bases, with 17 bases sitting between them. The CDR3 runs to 16 residues. Written as DNA, the CDR3 is TGCGCCAGCAGCCAACACTGGGCAGGGAAGGGCACTGAAGCTTTCTTT. Amino acids: CASSQHWAGKGTEAFF.

This clonotype was counted many times. The chain is built from TRBV11-2 and TRBJ1-5; possibly TRBD1 for D (5 bases). Looked up from germline, CDR1 is SGHAT and CDR2 is FQNNGV. Deletions cut 1 base from V and 7 bases from J, with 8 bases between. The CDR3 contains 13 residues. CDR3 nucleotides: TGTGCCAGCAGCTTAGTCGAGGGGCAGCCCCAGCATTTT. Translating it yields CASSLVEGQPQHF.